A selection of T cell receptor beta chains follows, all from one sample in a study of shared clonotypes between healthy human individuals. Here immunoSEQ multiplex PCR was the method, and the copy in TCRdb shows in-frame clones only, minus some. The data hold roughly 600,000 clones, with 95% to 98% observed a single time. Sequences were obtained from naive CD8+ T cells sorted from blood. The receptors come from a man aged 25 to 40 in good health. CDR3s include the opening cysteine and the closing phenylalanine or tryptophan. D genes are given only for firm matches.

TRBV7-8	.	TRBJ1-1	CASSRRTEINTEAFF	TGTGCCAGCAGCAGGCGGACGGAAATTAACACTGAAGCTTTCTTT
TRBV7-3	.	TRBJ1-1	CASSLKPGVNTEAFF	TGTGCCAGCAGCTTAAAGCCGGGGGTGAACACTGAAGCTTTCTTT
TRBV18	TRBD2	TRBJ2-3	CASSPLGLAGPDTQYF	TGTGCCAGCTCACCACTGGGACTAGCGGGACCAGATACGCAGTATTTT
TRBV5-4	TRBD1	TRBJ1-1	CASSWAGGDAEAFF	TGTGCCAGCAGCTGGGCAGGGGGCGACGCTGAAGCTTTCTTT
TRBV27	TRBD1	TRBJ2-7	CASRTTGTGFEQYF	TGTGCCAGCAGAACAACCGGGACAGGGTTCGAGCAGTACTTC
TRBV7-6	.	TRBJ2-1	CASSLASSYNEQFF	TGTGCCAGCAGCTTAGCCTCTTCCTACAATGAGCAGTTCTTC
TRBV27	TRBD2	TRBJ2-2	CASSPGTSYTGELFF	TGTGCCAGCAGCCCCGGGACTAGTTACACCGGGGAGCTGTTTTTT
TRBV19	TRBD2	TRBJ2-1	CASSVGTSGRAYNEQFF	TGTGCCAGTAGTGTCGGGACTAGCGGGAGGGCCTACAATGAGCAGTTCTTC
TRBV27	.	TRBJ2-1	CASSLFTSRPFDEQFF	TGTGCCAGCAGTTTATTTACTAGCAGGCCCTTTGATGAGCAGTTCTTC
TRBV5-1	.	TRBJ2-3	CASSLSGGLTDTQYF	TGCGCCAGCAGCTTGTCAGGGGGACTCACAGATACGCAGTATTTT
TRBV4-3	TRBD2	TRBJ2-1	CASSQDRGSNEQFF	TGCGCCAGCAGCCAAGATCGCGGGAGTAATGAGCAGTTCTTC
TRBV19	TRBD1	TRBJ1-1	CASRITGAGNTEAFF	TGTGCCAGTAGGATTACAGGGGCCGGGAACACTGAAGCTTTCTTT
TRBV7-9	TRBD1	TRBJ1-2	CASSLSGTAFYGYTF	TGTGCCAGCAGCTTATCCGGGACAGCGTTTTATGGCTACACCTTC
TRBV9	TRBD2	TRBJ2-7	CASSASLAGHSYEQYF	TGTGCCAGCAGCGCGAGCCTAGCGGGACATTCCTACGAGCAGTACTTC